This T cell receptor (beta chain) was identified during a study of post-analysis software for immune sequencing data. Study context: Both relapsing-remitting and secondary progressive multiple sclerosis featured among the disease courses, as did progressive-relapsing multiple sclerosis.

Prepared TCR beta cDNA libraries contained unique molecular identifiers. TCRdb re-called the PCR reads with MiXCR, one entry per CDR3 protein. Of approximately 460,000 distinct CDR3 sequences in the sample, over 35% were seen once. General study results and limits: Clustering by F measure revealed strong co-clustering among samples prepared together in one batch. Controls' normalized Chao1 diversity significantly exceeded that of multiple sclerosis patients. There were a few TRBV segments more frequent in patients than controls, and TRBV5-6, TRBV5-1 and TRBV20-1 were among them.

This clonotype was seen a few times. Its target is not known. The germline gives CDR1 SGHVS, CDR2 FNYEAQ. The V segment lost 0 bases and the J segment 4 bases; nucleotides outside the gene matches: 11. The CDR3 spans 17 residues. The sequencing input was blood. This chain links TRBV7-6 with TRBJ2-7, with 8 bases aligning to TRBD2. The sequence derives from a girl between 10 and 17 years old with multiple sclerosis. The CDR3 here is CASSLAGSSGIVYEQYF. In nucleotides, the CDR3 is TGTGCCAGCAGCTTAGCGGGGAGTAGCGGGATAGTGTACGAGCAGTACTTC.